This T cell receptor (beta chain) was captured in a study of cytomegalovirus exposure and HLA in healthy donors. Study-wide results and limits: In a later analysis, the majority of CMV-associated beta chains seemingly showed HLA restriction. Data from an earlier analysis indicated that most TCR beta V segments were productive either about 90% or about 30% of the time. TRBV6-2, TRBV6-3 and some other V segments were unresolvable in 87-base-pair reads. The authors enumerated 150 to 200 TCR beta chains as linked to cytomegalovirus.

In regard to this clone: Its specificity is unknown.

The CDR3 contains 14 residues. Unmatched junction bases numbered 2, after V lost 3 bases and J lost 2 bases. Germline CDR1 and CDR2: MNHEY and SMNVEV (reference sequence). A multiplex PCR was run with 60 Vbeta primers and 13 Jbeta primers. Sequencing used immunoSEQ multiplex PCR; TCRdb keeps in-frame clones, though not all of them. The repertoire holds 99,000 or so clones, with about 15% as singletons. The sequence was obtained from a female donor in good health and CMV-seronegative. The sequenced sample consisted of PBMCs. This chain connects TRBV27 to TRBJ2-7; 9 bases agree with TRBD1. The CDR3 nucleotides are TGTGCCAGCAGTTTGGGGGACAGGGCCTACGAGCAGTACTTC. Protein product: CASSLGDRAYEQYF.